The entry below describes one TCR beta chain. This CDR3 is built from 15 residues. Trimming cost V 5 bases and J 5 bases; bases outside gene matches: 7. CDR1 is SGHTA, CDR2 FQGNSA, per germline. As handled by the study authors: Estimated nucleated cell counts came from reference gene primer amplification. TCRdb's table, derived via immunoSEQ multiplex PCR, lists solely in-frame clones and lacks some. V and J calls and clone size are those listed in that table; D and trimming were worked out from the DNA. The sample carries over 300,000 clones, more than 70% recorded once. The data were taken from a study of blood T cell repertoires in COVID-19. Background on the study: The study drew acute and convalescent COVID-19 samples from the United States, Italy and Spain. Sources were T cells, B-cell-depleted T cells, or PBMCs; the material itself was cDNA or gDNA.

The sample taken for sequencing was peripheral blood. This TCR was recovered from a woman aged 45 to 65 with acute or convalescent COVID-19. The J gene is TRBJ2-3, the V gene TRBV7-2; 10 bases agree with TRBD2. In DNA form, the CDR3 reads TGTGCCAGCAGCGTCCTAGCGGGAGATGGAGATACGCAGTATTTT. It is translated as CASSVLAGDGDTQYF.